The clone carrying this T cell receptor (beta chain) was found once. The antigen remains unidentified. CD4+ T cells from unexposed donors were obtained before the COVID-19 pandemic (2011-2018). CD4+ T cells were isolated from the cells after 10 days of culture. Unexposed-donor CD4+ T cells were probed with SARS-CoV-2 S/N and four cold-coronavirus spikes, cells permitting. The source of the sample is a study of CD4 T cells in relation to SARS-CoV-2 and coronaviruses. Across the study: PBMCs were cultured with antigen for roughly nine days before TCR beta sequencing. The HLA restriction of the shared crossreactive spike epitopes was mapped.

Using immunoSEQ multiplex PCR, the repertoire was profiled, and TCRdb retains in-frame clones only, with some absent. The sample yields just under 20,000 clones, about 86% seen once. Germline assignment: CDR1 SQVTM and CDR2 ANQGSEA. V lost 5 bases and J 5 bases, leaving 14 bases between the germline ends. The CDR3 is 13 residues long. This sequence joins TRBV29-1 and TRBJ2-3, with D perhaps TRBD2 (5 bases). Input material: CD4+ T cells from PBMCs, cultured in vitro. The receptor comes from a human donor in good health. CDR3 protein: CSVPGVARDTQYF. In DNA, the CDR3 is TGCAGCGTTCCTGGGGTAGCGAGAGATACGCAGTATTTT.